In this sample, the clone carrying this T cell receptor (beta chain) turned up a few times. These data originate in a study of CD8 T cells in Susac syndrome. An amount of RNA that ranged from roughly 0.45 to 1 ug was reverse transcribed with random hexamers. From the immunoSEQ multiplex PCR reads, TCRdb called clonotypes with MiXCR, one entry per CDR3 protein. Of 80,000 or so distinct CDR3 sequences detected, approximately 93% appear once; the ten largest clones hold about 0.52%. This CDR3 spans 13 amino acids. Germline V lookup: CDR1 SGDLS, CDR2 YYNGEE. The V end lost 5 bases, the J end lost 7 bases, and 15 bases lay between the germline ends.

Material for sequencing was CD8+ T cells from PBMCs. This rearrangement joins TRBV9 to TRBJ1-2; D is perhaps TRBD1 (6 bases). The TCR was taken from a human donor with Susac syndrome. CDR3 amino acids: CASRGGGTGGYTF. As DNA, the CDR3 is TGTGCCAGCAGGGGAGGGGGTACCGGTGGCTACACCTTC. The complete variable domain, with remaining parts taken from reference TRBV9 and TRBJ1-2, reads DSGVTQTPKHLITATGQRVTLRCSPRSGDLSVYWYQQSLDQGLQFLIQYYNGEERAKGNILERFSAQQFPDLHSELNLSSLELGDSALYFCASRGGGTGGYTFGSGTRLTVV.